Reported below is one T cell receptor (beta chain). This clonotype was picked up a small number of times. Its antigen has not been determined. No quality values exist for individual bases; no much larger clone is one base distant. Full-length TCR variable regions were amplified by 5' RACE PCR using constant-region reverse primers, and then by semi-nested PCR using Nested Universal Primer A. The ReliaPrep RNA Cell Miniprep System was used to extract total RNA, which was then reverse transcribed into 5'RACE-ready cDNA with the SMARTer RACE 5'/3' Kit. Multiplex adaptors were used to barcode the full-length TCR alpha and beta libraries, which were then sequenced on an Illumina MiSeq. Under the source paper's analysis protocol: For each of nine subset-tissue groups, sequencing data from the five patients were pooled, and the groups were compared by unsupervised clustering of TCR gene usage. The Morisita-Horn index was used to calculate repertoire similarity, with shared sequences weighted by how much each contributed to each repertoire. Clones were called with MiXCR by TCRdb after fastp trimmed the public reads at Q25, and only in-frame beta chains were retained. Each CDR3 protein appears once, grouped with its most common genes and DNA. The V and J calls reflect TCRdb's pipeline rather than the authors' work. This sample is represented by nearly 55,000 distinct CDR3 sequences; approximately 23% of them were singletons. In total, the top ten clones hold 2.5% to 4% of the sample.

The Miltenyi Naive CD4+ T Cell Isolation kit was used to purify naive CD4+ T cells, and CD25 microbeads were used to remove Tregs. Tregs, naive and memory CD4+ T cells from tumor, blood and ipsilateral draining lymph nodes of a few breast cancer patients underwent full-length TCR alpha and beta sequencing. Tumor tissue and lymph nodes from ipsilateral axillary dissection were perfused with PBS, minced and digested with collagenase I and hyaluronidase. Sorted cell populations were confirmed by FACS to exceed 90% purity. The sample originates from a study (dated by TCRdb to between 2014 and 2017). With regard to the full study: The study set out to test whether tumor-infiltrating Tregs in breast cancer get recruited from blood Tregs or are instead converted in situ from other CD4+ T cell subsets. Results the study describes overall, beyond this receptor: The TCR gene usage of tumor memory CD4+ T cells clustered together with blood and lymph node memory CD4+ cells and with lymph node naive CD4+ cells. The validation in the larger cohort was limited to a single TCR beta V-J rearrangement instead of whole repertoires. The greatest overlap of tumor-infiltrating Treg TCR alpha and beta sequences was with tumor naive CD4+ T cells, followed next by blood naive CD4+ T cells.

There are 15 amino acids in the CDR3, from cysteine to phenylalanine inclusive. The DNA shown is the 45-base CDR3, in frame from base 1. CDR1 MGHRA and CDR2 YSYEKL were looked up in the germline V gene. The V end gives up 2 bases and the J end 7 bases, leaving 4 bases in the junction not matched to a gene. In this chain, TRBV4-1 is recombined with TRBJ2-7; 14 bases in the junction line up with TRBD2. The sequence was obtained from a female donor with breast cancer. The source material was tumor-infiltrating naive CD4+ T cells sorted from the breast tumor. The label giving this sample's cell subset or site can be read as: naive CD4+ T cells, CD4+CD45RA+CD25-. The sequence in DNA is TGCGCCAGCAGCCAACCGACTAGCGGGAGGGGTGAGCAGTACTTC. It is translated as CASSQPTSGRGEQYF.